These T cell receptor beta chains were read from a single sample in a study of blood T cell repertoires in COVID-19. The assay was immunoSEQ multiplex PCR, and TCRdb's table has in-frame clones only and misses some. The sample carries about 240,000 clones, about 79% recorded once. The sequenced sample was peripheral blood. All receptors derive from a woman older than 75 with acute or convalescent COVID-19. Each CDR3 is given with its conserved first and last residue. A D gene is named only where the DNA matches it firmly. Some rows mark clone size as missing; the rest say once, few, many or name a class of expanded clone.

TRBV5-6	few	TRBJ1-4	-	TGTGCCAGCAGCTCCCCCGGGGAGGGGAGAGGTGAAAAACTGTTTTTT	CASSSPGEGRGEKLFF
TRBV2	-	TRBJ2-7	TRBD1	TGTGCCAGCAGCCTGGAACAGGGGATTAGCTACGAGCAGTACTTC	CASSLEQGISYEQYF
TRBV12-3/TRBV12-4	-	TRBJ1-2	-	TGTGCCAGCAGCCGAGACAGTAGCTATGGCTACACCTTC	CASSRDSSYGYTF
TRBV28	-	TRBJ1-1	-	TGTGCCAGCAGAAGAGACTTGAACACTGAAGCTTTCTTT	CASRRDLNTEAFF
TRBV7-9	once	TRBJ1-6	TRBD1	TGTGCCAGCACCAACCAGGGGGTTGGTAATTCACCCCTCCACTTT	CASTNQGVGNSPLHF
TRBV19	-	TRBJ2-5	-	TGTGCCAGTAGTATAGGTGGCCCACAAGAGACCCAGTACTTC	CASSIGGPQETQYF
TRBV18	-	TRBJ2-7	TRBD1	TGTGCCAGCTCACCATCGACAGGGGGGTACGAGCAGTACTTC	CASSPSTGGYEQYF
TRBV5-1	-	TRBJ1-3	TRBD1	TGCGCCAGCAGCTCACAGGGGGCGTTTGGAAACACCATATATTTT	CASSSQGAFGNTIYF
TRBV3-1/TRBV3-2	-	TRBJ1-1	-	TGTGCCAGCAGCCAGCTGGGACACCGCTCTGAAGCTTTCTTT	CASSQLGHRSEAFF
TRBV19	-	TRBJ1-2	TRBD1	TGTGCCAGTAGTACCCGGACAGGACCTTATGGCTACACCTTC	CASSTRTGPYGYTF
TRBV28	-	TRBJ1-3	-	TGTGCCAGCAGTTTTGGGCCGAACTCTGGAAACACCATATATTTT	CASSFGPNSGNTIYF
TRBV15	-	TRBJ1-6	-	TGTGCCACCAGCAGAGACCTGGGGCAGCCGAGGTCCCTAAGCTCACCCCTCCACTTT	CATSRDLGQPRSLSSPLHF
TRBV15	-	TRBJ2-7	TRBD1	TGTGCCACCAGCTTTTCGACAGGGCCCTTCAACTACGAGCAGTACTTC	CATSFSTGPFNYEQYF